This T cell receptor (beta chain) was sequenced for a study of T cell repertoires in cytomegalovirus infection. Study-wide results and caveats: Ex vivo, HLA-C-restricted CMV-specific TCR beta clonotypes prevailed over the rest of the response.

V shed 6 bases and J 5 bases; nucleotides not matched to a gene: 4. The CDR3 loop spans 13 amino acids. The germline V gene has CDR1 SQVTM and CDR2 ANQGSEA. MiXCR, run by TCRdb on the reads, gives a single entry per CDR3 protein. The sample lists some 300,000 distinct CDR3 sequences; about a sixth were seen once. Only a few counts were recorded for this clonotype. Its matching antigen is unknown. The genes are TRBV29-1 and TRBJ2-1; 10 nucleotides match TRBD2. The TCR originated in a human donor in good health (CMV status not recorded). Some clones in this sample may be carry-over from other donors' samples. The sequenced material came from PBMCs. CDR3 in DNA: TGCAGCGTGGGGACTAGCGACCACAATGAGCAGTTCTTC. Translating gives CSVGTSDHNEQFF.